This TCR beta chain is drawn from a study of cytomegalovirus exposure and HLA in healthy donors. Germline assignment: CDR1 MNHEY and CDR2 SMNVEV (reference sequence). V trimming: 7 bases; J trimming: 4 bases; junction bases outside the gene matches: 4. This CDR3 has 14 residues. Primers for the PCR totalled 60 Vbeta and 13 Jbeta. Authors' processing steps: Later analysis identified some 80 million unique TCR beta chains, about 11 million shared. Clones were sequenced by immunoSEQ multiplex PCR, and TCRdb holds only the in-frame ones, with some missing. That table gives V, J and clone size, and the DNA gave D and trimming. The sample holds around 150,000 clones, 80% seen once.

Sequencing was done on a sample of PBMCs. This TCR was sampled from a man aged 30 to 45 in good health and CMV-seronegative. V is TRBV27 and J is TRBJ2-1, with 10 bases that match TRBD2. CDR3 loop: CASTAGGYYNEQFF. The CDR3 DNA is TGTGCCAGCACAGCGGGAGGGTATTACAATGAGCAGTTCTTC.